Following are 31 T cell receptor beta chains from one sample sequenced in a study of T cells in Graves' hyperthyroidism and ophthalmopathy. TCR beta CDR3 regions were amplified from RNA transcripts. First-round RT-PCR targeting the TCR CDR3 was performed with the HTBI primer set. TCRdb called the multiplex PCR reads again in MiXCR, with one record for every CDR3 protein. The sample gives hundreds of thousands of distinct CDR3 sequences, 16% of which show up once; under 35% is in the top ten. Input material: blood. The receptors come from a woman younger than 30 with Graves' ophthalmopathy.

Comments on this clonotype: A single base separates this from a much larger clone, so it may be a read error. The J gene is TRBJ2-7, the V gene TRBV4-2; D remains unclear. Germline V gene lookup returns CDR1 LGHNA and CDR2 YNFKEQ. The CDR3 consists of 13 residues. The CDR3 DNA reads as TGTGCCAGCAGACAAGAAAGGTTTCACGAGCAGTACTTC. Protein product: CASRQERFHEQYF.

This clonotype was recorded many times. The chain combines TRBV20-1 with TRBJ1-2; 9 nucleotides match TRBD1. The CDR3 is 13 residues long. Germline V gene data show CDR1 as DFQATT and CDR2 as SNEGSKA (reference sequence). Trimming removed 3 bases from V and 4 bases from J; junction bases left unmatched: 3. The CDR3 DNA sequence: TGCAGTGCTAGGTCGACAGGGGGCTATGGCTACACCTTC. Its protein is CSARSTGGYGYTF.

This clonotype has ten or more counts. The chain uses TRBV20-1 and TRBJ2-4; TRBD1 agrees at 9 bases. The length of the CDR3 is 14 residues. The trim removed 5 bases at V and 6 bases at J, leaving 8 bases unmatched. Germline V gene lookup returns CDR1 DFQATT and CDR2 SNEGSKA (reference sequence). CDR3 bases: TGCAGTGCTGGGGGGGGGACAGGGTTAAACATTCAGTACTTC. The encoded protein is CSAGGGTGLNIQYF.

This clonotype was observed many times. The rearrangement uses TRBV25-1 and TRBJ1-2, with D hard to call. This CDR3 has 15 amino acids. The V end was cut by 1 base, the J end by 2 bases, with 11 bases between. Germline V gene sequence: CDR1 MGHDK, CDR2 SYGVNS. The CDR3 DNA reads TGTGCCAGCAGTGAATCTACGATACTGAACTATGGCTACACCTTC. It is translated as CASSESTILNYGYTF.

Ten or more counts support this clonotype. The rearrangement uses TRBV12-3 or TRBV12-4 and TRBJ1-1; a possible D gene is TRBD1 (5 bases). V shed 3 bases and J shed 6 bases, with 11 bases lying between them. The CDR3 contains 13 residues. The CDR3 region is CASSLAGSAEAFF. CDR3 sequence (DNA): TGTGCCAGCAGTTTGGCAGGGAGCGCTGAAGCTTTCTTT.

In its sample, this clonotype was seen many times. V is TRBV6-1 and J is TRBJ2-7; 9 bases align to TRBD2. The CDR3 covers 17 residues. Unmatched junction bases numbered 12, after V lost 5 bases and J lost 1 base. CDR1 is MNHNS, CDR2 SASEGT, per germline. CDR3 in amino acids: CASSPNLERGDSYEQYF. The CDR3 bases are TGTGCCAGCAGTCCGAACCTGGAGCGGGGGGATTCCTACGAGCAGTACTTC.

This clonotype was observed many times. The chain employs TRBV24-1 and TRBJ2-5; D is unresolved. Germline CDR1 KGHDR, CDR2 SFDVKD. The CDR3 has 11 residues. Trimming removed 6 bases at V and 4 bases at J, with 5 bases between. The CDR3 region has the DNA TGTGCCACCAGTAAGGGAGAGACCCAGTACTTC. As protein: CATSKGETQYF.

The V gene is TRBV9, the J gene TRBJ2-5; a possible D gene is TRBD2 (5 bases). Germline lookup yields CDR1 SGDLS and CDR2 YYNGEE. V lost 0 bases to trimming and J lost 4 bases, with 16 bases between them. This CDR3 comprises 16 residues. Written as DNA, the CDR3 is TGTGCCAGCAGCGTAGGATCAGGAGGTCGGCGAGAGACCCAGTACTTC. Its translation is CASSVGSGGRRETQYF. The complete variable domain, with remaining parts taken from reference TRBV9 and TRBJ2-5, reads DSGVTQTPKHLITATGQRVTLRCSPRSGDLSVYWYQQSLDQGLQFLIQYYNGEERAKGNILERFSAQQFPDLHSELNLSSLELGDSALYFCASSVGSGGRRETQYFGPGTRLLVL.

This clonotype was detected ten times or more. The CDR3 reads CASSFTPGGNSPLHF. The CDR3 nucleotides are TGTGCCAGCAGTTTTACCCCAGGTGGGAATTCACCCCTCCACTTT. The genes are TRBV12-3 or TRBV12-4 and TRBJ1-6; D is unresolved. The CDR3 consists of 15 residues. V dropped 3 bases and J dropped 7 bases, with 13 bases sitting between them.

The chain couples TRBV11-2 to TRBJ2-4; 13 bases are shared with TRBD2. The length of the CDR3 is 14 residues. Germline loops: CDR1 SGHAT, CDR2 FQNNGV. V lost 5 bases, J lost 14 bases, and 9 bases stayed unmatched. The CDR3 loop reads CASSPFTSGRGEYF. The CDR3 DNA sequence: TGTGCCAGCAGCCCGTTCACTAGCGGGAGGGGGGAGTACTTC.

The table lists this clonotype with many counts. The chain employs TRBV6-1 and TRBJ1-1; no reliable D call. This CDR3 contains 15 residues. Trimming stripped 0 bases from V and 2 bases from J, with 10 bases between. Germline CDR1 reads MNHNS; CDR2 reads SASEGT. As DNA, the CDR3 is TGTGCCAGCAGTGAAGCGTTGCGGGCAAACACTGAAGCTTTCTTT. Translated: CASSEALRANTEAFF.

This clonotype was seen a handful of times. CDR3 sequence reads: CASSQAGQAWGYTF. CDR3 DNA: TGTGCCAGCAGCCAAGCAGGACAGGCGTGGGGCTACACCTTC. The rearrangement uses TRBV4-2 and TRBJ1-2; TRBD1 matches at 7 bases. CDR3 length equals 14 residues. V lost 1 base and J lost 8; bases outside the gene matches: 7. Germline CDR1 reads LGHNA; CDR2 reads YNFKEQ.

This clonotype was observed many times. The chain uses TRBV10-1 and TRBJ1-2, with D unresolved. Germline CDR1 and CDR2: WNHNN and SYGVQD (reference sequence). This CDR3 is built from 13 residues. Trimming pared 0 bases from V and 7 bases from J, leaving 9 bases between. CDR3 nucleotide sequence: TGCGCCAGCAGTGAGTCGACATGGGGTGGCTACACCTTC. Translated: CASSESTWGGYTF.

This clonotype has at least ten counts. CDR3 sequence (DNA): TGTGCCAGCCCTTGGGCATCCGAACAGAAAGCGGGAGGACCATCTGGGGCCAACGTCCTGACTTTC. Residues: CASPWASEQKAGGPSGANVLTF. The chain joins TRBV28 to TRBJ2-6; 9 bases fit TRBD2. The CDR3 sequence is 22 residues long. Germline V lookup: CDR1 MDHEN, CDR2 SYDVKM. The V gene end was trimmed by 8 bases and the J gene end by 1 base; junction bases not matched to a gene: 24.

Note on this clonotype: At one boundary the junction diverges from the germline segment, which might be a read error. The chain links TRBV28 to TRBJ1-2, with 9 bases fitting TRBD1. The CDR3 contains 20 residues. Germline V CDR1 and CDR2: MDHEN, SYDVKM. The CDR3 loop reads CASSSPQGAPQQYSNYGCTF. The CDR3 DNA is TGTGCCAGCAGTTCGCCACAGGGGGCGCCTCAACAGTATTCTAACTATGGCTGCACCTTC.

V gene TRBV20-1 combines with J gene TRBJ1-6; 9 nucleotides line up with TRBD1. Germline loops: CDR1 DFQATT, CDR2 SNEGSKA (reference sequence). The CDR3 consists of 15 residues. The V and J ends lost 3 bases and 8 bases, in that order; junction bases with no gene match: 8. The CDR3 is CSARGGTGGDSPLHF. The CDR3 bases are TGCAGTGCTAGGGGCGGTACAGGGGGCGATTCACCCCTCCACTTT.

This clonotype was seen repeatedly, ten times or more. The V and J genes are TRBV6-1 and TRBJ2-3; 11 nucleotides line up with TRBD2. The length of the CDR3 is 15 residues. The trim removed 2 bases at V and 6 bases at J, leaving 4 bases unmatched. Germline CDR1 and CDR2: MNHNS and SASEGT. This chain's CDR3 is CASSELAGGKDTQYF. The CDR3 DNA sequence: TGTGCCAGCAGTGAACTAGCGGGGGGCAAGGATACGCAGTATTTT.

This clonotype has at least ten counts. The rearrangement joins TRBV12-3 or TRBV12-4 to TRBJ1-2; tentative D call: TRBD1 (5 bases). Trimming shortened V by 6 bases and J by 4 bases, and 21 bases separated the two germline ends. This CDR3 region has 16 residues. The CDR3 sequence: CASSLSSTVERYGYTF. CDR3 nucleotide sequence: TGTGCCAGCAGCCTCTCATCGACAGTCGAGCGCTATGGCTACACCTTC.

This clonotype appeared a few times. This chain uses TRBV9 with TRBJ2-6, with 10 bases identical to TRBD2. The junction had 3 bases not matched to a gene; V was cut back by 0 bases and J by 3 bases. Germline CDR1 and CDR2: SGDLS and YYNGEE. The CDR3 sequence is 17 residues long. CDR3 bases: TGTGCCAGCAGCGTAGAGCGGGAGGGCCATGGGGCCAACGTCCTGACTTTC. This encodes CASSVEREGHGANVLTF.

The chain uses TRBV4-2 and TRBJ1-6; D might be TRBD1 (5 bases). The CDR3 has 16 residues. Germline CDR1 is LGHNA and CDR2 is YNFKEQ. Deletions cut 0 bases from V and 5 bases from J, with 11 bases between. CDR3 region: CASSQDRGRNNSPLHF. CDR3 DNA: TGTGCCAGCAGCCAAGACCGGGGACGGAATAATTCACCCCTCCACTTT.

This clonotype was recorded at least ten times. V is TRBV7-2 and J is TRBJ2-2; D may be TRBD2 (6 bases). Trimming removed 6 bases from V and 2 bases from J, with 13 bases in between. In germline, CDR1 is SGHTA, CDR2 FQGNSA. The CDR3 is 15 amino acids. The CDR3 DNA follows: TGTGCCAGCAGTTCCGGGACTCAAAACACCGGGGAGCTGTTTTTT. It is translated as CASSSGTQNTGELFF.

The rearrangement links TRBV11-2 to TRBJ2-1; 11 positions agree with TRBD2. The germline V gene has CDR1 SGHAT and CDR2 FQNNGV. J was trimmed by 7 bases and V by 4 bases; bases with no gene match: 3. This CDR3 region has 14 residues. The CDR3 reads CASSSRLAGNEQFF. For the CDR3, the DNA is TGTGCCAGCAGCTCAAGACTAGCGGGGAATGAGCAGTTCTTC.

This chain connects TRBV14 to TRBJ2-7; TRBD2 might be the D (7 bases). Trimming removed 6 bases from V and 2 bases from J, with 17 bases in between. This CDR3 comprises 15 residues. CDR1 and CDR2 from the germline V gene are SGHDN and FVKESK. DNA for the CDR3: TGTGCCAGCAGGGCTGGGGGGGCTGGTACCTACGAGCAGTACTTC. As protein: CASRAGGAGTYEQYF.

This clonotype was counted ten times or more. The rearrangement uses TRBV29-1 and TRBJ1-2, with D perhaps TRBD1 (5 bases). This CDR3 is 15 amino acids long. The germline CDR1 and CDR2 sequences are SQVTM and ANQGSEA. The V end was cut by 6 bases, the J end by 8 bases, with 25 bases between. This CDR3 reads CSVPSGVAFVEGYTF. The CDR3 nucleotides are TGCAGCGTACCTTCGGGGGTAGCGTTCGTCGAGGGCTACACCTTC.

This clonotype appeared many times. The chain has TRBV3-1 and TRBJ2-1; the D is unclear. This CDR3 contains 15 residues. The V end lost 3 bases, the J end lost 1 base, and 10 bases lay between the germline ends. CDR1 and CDR2 (germline): LGHDT, YNNKEL (reference sequence). The DNA for the CDR3 is TGTGCCAGCAGCCAGGGCGGTTTATCCTACAATGAGCAGTTCTTC. Residues: CASSQGGLSYNEQFF.

This clonotype was observed at least ten times. V gene TRBV3-1 combines with J gene TRBJ1-2; TRBD1 aligns across 9 bases. Germline V gene data show CDR1 as LGHDT and CDR2 as YNNKEL (reference sequence). V lost 0 bases and J lost 7; bases outside the gene matches: 6. The CDR3 contains 15 residues. The CDR3, as DNA: TGTGCCAGCAGCCAAGAATGGACAGGGGTAGTTGGCTACACCTTC. Translation: CASSQEWTGVVGYTF. Together with reference TRBV3-1 and TRBJ1-2, the CDR3 gives the full variable domain: DTAVSQTPKYLVTQMGNDKSIKCEQNLGHDTMYWYKQDSKKFLKIMFSYNNKELIINETVPNRFSPKSPDKAHLNLHINSLELGDSAVYFCASSQEWTGVVGYTFGSGTRLTVV.

This clonotype was recorded at least ten times. The chain has TRBV9 and TRBJ2-5; TRBD2 agrees at 14 bases. Germline CDR1 is SGDLS and CDR2 is YYNGEE. Unmatched junction bases numbered 3, after V lost 0 bases and J lost 5 bases. The CDR3 runs 16 residues. CDR3 DNA: TGTGCCAGCAGCGTAGGGGGGACTAGCGGGAGCGAGACCCAGTACTTC. Encoded protein: CASSVGGTSGSETQYF.

This clonotype was recorded at least ten times. The junction does not match germline at one end; this may be a read error. Written as DNA, the CDR3 is TGTGCCAACAGCCAACCAGGGTTCGGGCACGAGCAGTACTTC. This translates into CANSQPGFGHEQYF. The V gene is TRBV3-1, the J gene TRBJ2-7; weak D call: TRBD1 (5 bases). The CDR3 has 14 residues. Germline-derived CDR1 and CDR2 are LGHDT and YNNKEL (reference sequence).

This clonotype was found many times. The chain's CDR3 is CAWRVKPDEQFF. In nucleotides, the CDR3 is TGTGCCTGGAGGGTTAAGCCGGATGAGCAGTTCTTC. The J gene is TRBJ2-1, the V gene TRBV30; D is undetermined. This CDR3 comprises 12 residues. Trimming stripped 3 bases from V and 8 bases from J, with 11 bases between. Per germline, CDR1 GTSNPN and CDR2 SVGIG (reference sequence).

This clonotype was recorded at least ten times. The chain has TRBV5-1 and TRBJ2-5, with a possible D match to TRBD1 (6 bases). Germline V gene lookup returns CDR1 SGHRS and CDR2 YFSETQ. The CDR3 is 17 residues long. Trimming removed 2 bases from V and 5 bases from J, with 22 bases in between. The DNA for the CDR3 is TGCGCCAGCAGCTTTGGTGTGGGACACCCACAATGGGAGACCCAGTACTTC. As protein: CASSFGVGHPQWETQYF.

This clonotype has a count of ten or more. This chain connects TRBV2 to TRBJ2-7; D unresolved. The CDR3 covers 11 residues. CDR1 and CDR2 (germline): SNHLY, FYNNEI. With 0 bases removed from V and 6 bases from J, the gap between germline ends came to 3 bases. CDR3 DNA sequence: TGTGCCAGCAGTGAAGCGGGCGAGCAGTACTTC. Encoded protein: CASSEAGEQYF.